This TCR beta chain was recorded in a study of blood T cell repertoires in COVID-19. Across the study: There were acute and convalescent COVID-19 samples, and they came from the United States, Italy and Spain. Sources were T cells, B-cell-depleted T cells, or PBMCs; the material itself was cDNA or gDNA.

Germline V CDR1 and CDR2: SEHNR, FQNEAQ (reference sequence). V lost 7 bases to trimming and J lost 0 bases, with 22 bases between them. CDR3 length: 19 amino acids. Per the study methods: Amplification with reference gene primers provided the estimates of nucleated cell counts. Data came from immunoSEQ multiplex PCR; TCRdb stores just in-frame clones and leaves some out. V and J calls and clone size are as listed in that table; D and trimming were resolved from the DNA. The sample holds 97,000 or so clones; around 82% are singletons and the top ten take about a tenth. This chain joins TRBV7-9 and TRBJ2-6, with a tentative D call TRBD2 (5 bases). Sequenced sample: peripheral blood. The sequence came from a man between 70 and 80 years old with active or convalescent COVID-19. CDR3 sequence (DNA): TGTGCCAGCATCGGAAACGCGGGCGGATTAAACTCTGGGGCCAACGTCCTGACTTTC. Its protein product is CASIGNAGGLNSGANVLTF.